These T cell receptor beta chains were read from a single sample in a study of blood T cells in healthy people across ages. TCRdb re-called the 5' RACE reads through MiXCR, storing one row per CDR3 protein. The sample has 540,000 or so distinct CDR3 sequences; less than 60% are singletons. Sequencing was performed on blood. The receptor source for this set is an older man in good health. CDR3s include the opening cysteine and the closing phenylalanine or tryptophan. The D gene is left open where the match is weak. Expanded clones are given a class, and other clones once, few, many or no size at all.

D	J	V	size	DNA	CDR3
.	TRBJ2-1	TRBV29-1	.	TGCAGCGTTGTGGGGCCAGGCAATGAGCAGTTCTTC	CSVVGPGNEQFF
TRBD1	TRBJ1-1	TRBV5-1	.	TGCGCCAGCAGCTTTGGGGACAGGAACACTGAAGCTTTCTTT	CASSFGDRNTEAFF
.	TRBJ2-7	TRBV7-7	.	TGTGCTAGCAGCTTACCCTGGACAGTTGTTCTCTACGAGCAGTACTTC	CASSLPWTVVLYEQYF
TRBD2	TRBJ2-3	TRBV10-3	.	TGTGCCATCAGTGACTTCAGCGGGAGAAGCACAGATACGCAGTATTTT	CAISDFSGRSTDTQYF
.	TRBJ2-5	TRBV7-2	.	TGTGCCAGCAGCTTAGATGTGGGGCAAGAGACCCAGTACTTC	CASSLDVGQETQYF
TRBD2	TRBJ2-1	TRBV12-3/TRBV12-4	few	TGTGCCAGCAGTCCCCCCGGACTAGCGGGAGCAGATGAGCAGTTCTTC	CASSPPGLAGADEQFF
.	TRBJ1-1	TRBV6-1	.	TGTGCCAGCAGTGCGGTCATTATTGGGGGTAACACTGAAGCTTTCTTT	CASSAVIIGGNTEAFF
TRBD2	TRBJ2-3	TRBV20-1	few	TGCAGTGCTAGAGCTGGGGGGGCAGATACGCAGTATTTT	CSARAGGADTQYF
.	TRBJ1-1	TRBV5-1	few	TGCGCCAGCAGCTCACTCACGGGACACCTGAACACTGAAGCTTTCTTT	CASSSLTGHLNTEAFF
.	TRBJ2-1	TRBV20-1	.	TGCAGTGCGCACAGGGTTAATGAGCAGTTCTTC	CSAHRVNEQFF
TRBD1	TRBJ1-1	TRBV20-1	.	TGCAGTGCTAGAACTAGGGGACAGGTCGTCACTGAAGCTTTCTTT	CSARTRGQVVTEAFF
TRBD1	TRBJ1-5	TRBV12-3/TRBV12-4	few	TGTGCCAGCAGTTGGACGGGACAGGGTAGCAATCAGCCCCAGCATTTT	CASSWTGQGSNQPQHF
TRBD2	TRBJ2-1	TRBV10-3	.	TGTGCCATCAGTGCCGGGACTAGCGGTTACAATGAGCAGTTCTTC	CAISAGTSGYNEQFF
.	TRBJ1-5	TRBV6-1	.	TGTGCCAGCACGCCGAGGGAGCGCGGGACCTATCAGCCCCAGCATTTT	CASTPRERGTYQPQHF
TRBD1	TRBJ2-7	TRBV18	few	TGTGCCAGCTCAGCCGGGACAGGGGGCATCGACGAGCAGTACTTC	CASSAGTGGIDEQYF
.	TRBJ2-7	TRBV5-1	many	TGCGCCAGCAGCCCTGGGTCGCGGCACGAGCAGTACTTC	CASSPGSRHEQYF
.	TRBJ2-6	TRBV5-1	few	TGCGCCAGCAGCGAAATCGGGGCTGGGGCCAACGTCCTGACTTTC	CASSEIGAGANVLTF
.	TRBJ1-2	TRBV7-8	.	TGTGCCAGCGGGACCGGGACTCATGCTCTATTGGGTGGCTACACCTTC	CASGTGTHALLGGYTF
TRBD2	TRBJ2-3	TRBV6-4	.	TGTGCCAGCAGTCCCCTAGCGGGGAGTGGCACAGATACGCAGTATTTT	CASSPLAGSGTDTQYF
.	TRBJ2-1	TRBV11-1	few	TGTGCCACCCTGGACCGACCACGCGATGAGCAGTTCTTC	CATLDRPRDEQFF
TRBD2	TRBJ2-1	TRBV14	few	TGTGCCAGCAGCCAACACCTAGCGGAGCCTGCCAATGAGCAGTTCTTC	CASSQHLAEPANEQFF
TRBD1	TRBJ1-5	TRBV6-2/TRBV6-3	.	TGTGCCAGCACCCCCAGGACAGGGGAAGGGAATCAGCCCCAGCATTTT	CASTPRTGEGNQPQHF
TRBD1	TRBJ2-1	TRBV7-3	few	TGTGCCAGCAGCTTCCCGACAGGGGGGCGAAATGAGCAGTTCTTC	CASSFPTGGRNEQFF
.	TRBJ1-6	TRBV20-1	.	TGCAGTGCTAGAGTGCCAGGGGCCTCCTATAATTCACCCCTCCACTTT	CSARVPGASYNSPLHF
.	TRBJ2-1	TRBV20-1	few	TGCAGTGGGGGGGCGGACCCTACGGGTGAGCAGTTCTTC	CSGGADPTGEQFF
.	TRBJ2-5	TRBV14	.	TGTGCCAGCAGCCAAGATTCCAGGGTTGGTCGAAAAGAGACCCAGTACTTC	CASSQDSRVGRKETQYF
.	TRBJ2-6	TRBV6-1	.	TGTGCCAGCAGCCTCCCACTGGCTGGGGCCAACGTCCTGACTTTC	CASSLPLAGANVLTF
.	TRBJ1-1	TRBV5-1	.	TGCGCCAGCAGCTGGAGTGGCCAGGCGGGTGAAGCTTTCTTT	CASSWSGQAGEAFF
TRBD2	TRBJ2-3	TRBV9	.	TGTGCCAGCAACTCCGCCGGACTAGCGGGCGGGGGCCGGACGCAGTATTTT	CASNSAGLAGGGRTQYF
.	TRBJ2-3	TRBV20-1	.	TGCAGTTCGGTAGGCGGCACCACAGATACGCAGTATTTT	CSSVGGTTDTQYF
.	TRBJ2-7	TRBV14	.	TGTGCCAGCAGTTATGGGGGGCCCCCGGACGAGCAGTACTTC	CASSYGGPPDEQYF
TRBD2	TRBJ2-5	TRBV5-1	.	TGCGCCAGCAGCTGGACTAGCGGGAGTGGAGGAGAGACCCAGTACTTC	CASSWTSGSGGETQYF
TRBD1	TRBJ2-5	TRBV20-1	.	TGCAGTGCACGCCGATTTTTGTTGGACAGGGTTCAGGAGACCCAGTACTTC	CSARRFLLDRVQETQYF
.	TRBJ2-5	TRBV24-1	.	TGTGCCACCAGTGGAGCAGGGGAATGGGAGACCCAGTACTTC	CATSGAGEWETQYF
.	TRBJ1-1	TRBV27	.	TGTGCCAGCAAAGACCCGAACACTGAAGCTTTCTTT	CASKDPNTEAFF
TRBD2	TRBJ2-5	TRBV24-1	.	TGTGCCACCAGTGATTTGGAGAAGGGAGGGGTCGAGACCCAGTACTTC	CATSDLEKGGVETQYF
.	TRBJ1-5	TRBV7-2	.	TGTGCCAGCAGCTTAACAGCGCGTCAGCCCCAGCATTTT	CASSLTARQPQHF
TRBD2	TRBJ2-1	TRBV7-2	.	TGTGCCGGCAGCAGTTTAGCGGGGGGACTTTACAATGAGCAGTTCTTC	CAGSSLAGGLYNEQFF
TRBD2	TRBJ2-5	TRBV5-6	many	TGTGCCAGCAGCTCCAAACCGGGACTAGCAAGAGAGACCCAGTACTTC	CASSSKPGLARETQYF
.	TRBJ2-7	TRBV29-1	.	TGCAGCGTTGCGGAGGGACAGATGACCTACGAGCAGTACTTC	CSVAEGQMTYEQYF
TRBD1	TRBJ2-1	TRBV7-7	.	TGTGCTAGCAGCTTAGTACAGGGGGCAAATGAGCAGTTCTTC	CASSLVQGANEQFF
.	TRBJ2-1	TRBV12-3/TRBV12-4	few	TGTGCCAGCAGTTTGGACGGGACCGACTACAATGAGCAGTTCTTC	CASSLDGTDYNEQFF
.	TRBJ2-5	TRBV9	.	TGTGCCAGCAGCGCCGACAGAGAAGAGACCCAGTACTTC	CASSADREETQYF
.	TRBJ1-2	TRBV20-1	few	TGCAGTGCCCCACATGACCCCCTCTCAAAGGGCTACACCTTC	CSAPHDPLSKGYTF
TRBD2	TRBJ2-1	TRBV4-2	.	TGTGCCAGCAGCCAAGATTGGGGGGGGGACAATGAGCAGTTCTTC	CASSQDWGGDNEQFF